These 29 T cell receptor beta chains were all obtained from the same sample, sequenced in a study of T cells in Graves' hyperthyroidism and ophthalmopathy. Amplification of TCR beta CDR3 regions used RNA as the template. Primed by the HTBI set, a first-round RT-PCR was run on the TCR CDR3. TCRdb re-called the multiplex PCR reads through MiXCR, storing one row per CDR3 protein. Of around 300,000 distinct CDR3 sequences listed, roughly an eighth are singletons. Sequenced: blood. These receptors were collected from a woman in her forties with Graves' hyperthyroidism.

This clonotype came up a few times. The chain employs TRBV6-1 and TRBJ1-4, with a tentative D call TRBD1 (6 bases). V was clipped by 5 bases and J by 3 bases, with 16 bases between them. In germline, CDR1 is MNHNS, CDR2 SASEGT. There are 16 residues in the CDR3. The CDR3 loop reads CASSQYQGRANEKLFF. The DNA of the CDR3 is TGTGCCAGCAGTCAATATCAGGGGCGGGCTAATGAAAAACTGTTTTTT.

There are many counts of this clonotype. This chain joins TRBV28 and TRBJ2-2, with TRBD1 as a possible D gene (6 bases). The V end was cut by 7 bases, the J end by 7 bases, with 13 bases between. The germline CDR1 and CDR2 sequences are MDHEN and SYDVKM. CDR3 length: 13 residues. The CDR3 sequence: CASTRTGIGELFF. CDR3 nucleotide sequence: TGTGCCAGCACCAGAACAGGGATCGGGGAGCTGTTTTTT.

V usage is TRBV30 and J usage is TRBJ2-3; D gene ambiguous. The CDR3 loop spans 11 amino acids. The V and J ends lost 0 bases and 8 bases respectively, with 6 bases between them. Germline V lookup: CDR1 GTSNPN, CDR2 SVGIG (reference sequence). The CDR3 protein is CAWSVKGTQYF. The CDR3, as DNA: TGTGCCTGGAGTGTGAAGGGTACGCAGTATTTT.

This chain connects TRBV20-1 to TRBJ2-1; 9 nucleotides agree with TRBD2. The CDR3 contains 15 residues. V was pared by 0 bases and J by 10 bases, with 10 bases of the junction left unmatched. Germline values: CDR1 DFQATT, CDR2 SNEGSKA (reference sequence). The CDR3 loop is CSARERLREGGEQFF. The DNA for the CDR3 is TGCAGTGCTAGAGAAAGGCTGCGGGAGGGGGGCGAGCAGTTCTTC.

This clonotype was detected ten times or more. This sequence joins TRBV20-1 and TRBJ1-1; D call uncertain. There are 12 residues in the CDR3. V was trimmed by 6 bases and J by 0 bases, leaving 8 bases between them. Germline V lookup: CDR1 DFQATT, CDR2 SNEGSKA (reference sequence). The CDR3 coding sequence is TGCAGTGCATCGCATCTGAACACTGAAGCTTTCTTT. This sequence encodes CSASHLNTEAFF.

This clonotype was seen repeatedly, ten times or more. The chain links TRBV7-6 to TRBJ2-4, with D perhaps TRBD2 (5 bases). Germline V lookup: CDR1 SGHVS, CDR2 FNYEAQ. The ends were cut back, 1 base at V and 3 bases at J, with 10 bases in the middle. The CDR3 has 15 residues. The CDR3 sequence is CASSLGAGHKNIQYF. The CDR3 nucleotides read TGTGCCAGCAGCTTAGGGGCGGGCCACAAAAACATTCAGTACTTC.

In its sample, this clonotype was seen many times. The rearrangement uses TRBV25-1 and TRBJ1-2; 7 nucleotides match TRBD1. Germline V gene sequence: CDR1 MGHDK, CDR2 SYGVNS. J was trimmed by 10 bases and V by 4 bases; bases with no gene match: 9. The CDR3 is 13 amino acids. The CDR3 DNA sequence: TGTGCCAGCAGTGGCGGACAGGTCAGAGTCTACACCTTC. Amino acids: CASSGGQVRVYTF.

The J gene is TRBJ1-1, the V gene TRBV19; D is uncertain. Germline V gene data show CDR1 as LNHDA and CDR2 as SQIVND (reference sequence). The V end lost 2 bases, the J end lost 0 bases, and 4 bases lay between the germline ends. The CDR3 loop spans 13 amino acids. The CDR3 region is CASSIWVNTEAFF. CDR3 in DNA: TGTGCCAGTAGTATATGGGTGAACACTGAAGCTTTCTTT.

This chain joins TRBV7-2 and TRBJ2-3; tentatively, D is TRBD1 (5 bases). In germline, CDR1 is SGHTA, CDR2 FQGNSA. The CDR3 is 15 residues long. V was clipped by 2 bases and J by 1 base, with 10 bases between them. CDR3 residues: CASSLRGGGTDTQYF. The CDR3, as DNA: TGTGCCAGCAGCTTAAGGGGTGGGGGCACAGATACGCAGTATTTT.

Many counts were recorded for this clonotype. The chain carries TRBV20-1 and TRBJ2-7; a weak D match, TRBD1 (7 bases). V lost 2 bases and J lost 2, with 19 bases in between. Germline CDR1 DFQATT, CDR2 SNEGSKA (reference sequence). The CDR3 is made up of 16 amino acids. DNA of the CDR3: TGCAGTGCTAGACCATGGGACAGCGGGCGGACCTACGAGCAGTACTTC. This encodes CSARPWDSGRTYEQYF.

The table lists this clonotype with many counts. The gene calls are TRBV27 and TRBJ2-5, with D hard to call. Germline lookup yields CDR1 MNHEY and CDR2 SMNVEV (reference sequence). The CDR3 extends over 13 amino acids. The V and J ends lost 3 bases and 8 bases respectively, with 13 bases between them. The chain's CDR3 is CASSFTGGETQYF. The CDR3 region has the DNA TGTGCCAGCAGTTTTACGGGCGGAGAAACCCAGTACTTC.

There are many counts of this clonotype. The V gene is TRBV11-2, the J gene TRBJ2-3; TRBD2 matches 10 bases. J lost 4 bases, V lost 5 bases, and 9 bases had no gene match. Germline V gives CDR1 SGHAT, CDR2 FQNNGV. The CDR3 is 16 amino acids. The CDR3 here is CASSRLEAGGADTQYF. In DNA form, the CDR3 reads TGTGCCAGCAGCCGCCTAGAAGCGGGAGGGGCAGATACGCAGTATTTT.

This clonotype was recorded many times. V is TRBV20-1 and J is TRBJ1-5; a possible D gene is TRBD1 (6 bases). The ends were cut back, 3 bases at V and 3 bases at J, with 12 bases in the middle. Germline assignment: CDR1 DFQATT and CDR2 SNEGSKA (reference sequence). The CDR3 loop spans 14 amino acids. The CDR3 sequence is CSASSGGSNQPQHF. The CDR3 nucleotides are TGCAGTGCTAGTTCCGGGGGCTCCAATCAGCCCCAGCATTTT.

The table lists this clonotype with many counts. The V call is TRBV28, the J call TRBJ2-5; no clear D. CDR1 is MDHEN, CDR2 SYDVKM, per germline. V lost 7 bases, J lost 7 bases, and 13 bases lay in between. This CDR3 spans 12 amino acids. The CDR3 coding sequence is TGTGCCAGCAAAGGCCCCAAGGCGACCCAGTACTTC. Amino acid sequence: CASKGPKATQYF.

The rearrangement uses TRBV9 and TRBJ2-6; D possibly uses TRBD1 or TRBD2 (5 bases each). V lost 4 bases, J lost 2 bases, and 10 bases lay in between. In germline, CDR1 is SGDLS, CDR2 YYNGEE. This CDR3 contains 15 residues. This CDR3 is CASSRRGAGANVLTF. Written as DNA, the CDR3 is TGTGCCAGCAGCAGACGAGGGGCTGGGGCCAACGTCCTGACTTTC.

At least ten counts were recorded for this clonotype. V and J are TRBV2 and TRBJ2-1; 7 positions match TRBD1. The CDR3 contains 16 residues. The V segment lost 2 bases and the J segment 9 bases; nucleotides outside the gene matches: 13. Germline V gene sequence: CDR1 SNHLY, CDR2 FYNNEI. The CDR3 loop is CASSERGSTGSGEQFF. The CDR3 nucleotides read TGTGCCAGCAGTGAAAGGGGCTCGACAGGGTCCGGTGAGCAGTTCTTC.

This clonotype was seen repeatedly, ten times or more. The V call is TRBV2, the J call TRBJ2-7, with D possibly matching TRBD1 (6 bases). Germline V CDR1 and CDR2: SNHLY, FYNNEI. The CDR3 has 12 residues. Trimming took 6 bases from V and 8 from J, leaving 14 bases between them. The CDR3 DNA follows: TGTGCCAGCAGACTGGGACAAAGAAAGCAGTACTTC. It encodes CASRLGQRKQYF.

The genes are TRBV28 and TRBJ2-2; 7 bases match TRBD1. V lost 8 bases and J lost 3; bases outside the gene matches: 6. The CDR3 is 14 residues long. Per germline, CDR1 MDHEN and CDR2 SYDVKM. The CDR3 reads CASLRDRHTGELFF. The CDR3 nucleotides are TGTGCCAGCCTTAGGGACAGACACACCGGGGAGCTGTTTTTT. Full variable domain (rest looked up from reference TRBV28 and TRBJ2-2): DVKVTQSSRYLVKRTGEKVFLECVQDMDHENMFWYRQDPGLGLRLIYFSYDVKMKEKGDIPEGYSVSREKKERFSLILESASTNQTSMYLCASLRDRHTGELFFGEGSRLTVL.

Details on this clonotype: One base away lies a much larger clone, so this may be a sequencing read error. The chain uses TRBV18 and TRBJ1-4; D remains unclear. CDR3 length equals 14 residues. Germline lookup yields CDR1 KGHSH and CDR2 LQKENI. Trimming took 4 bases from V and 7 from J, leaving 13 bases between them. CDR3 coding DNA: TGTGCCAGCTCACAGACAATGTCAAGTGAAAAACTGTTTTTT. This gives the protein CASSQTMSSEKLFF. Drawing the rest from reference TRBV18 and TRBJ1-4, the complete variable domain is NAGVMQNPRHLVRRRGQEARLRCSPMKGHSHVYWYRQLPEEGLKFMVYLQKENIIDESGMPKERFSAEFPKEGPSILRIQQVVRGDSAAYFCASSQTMSSEKLFFGSGTQLSVL.

This clonotype was recorded a few times. CDR3 sequence reads: CSATSGPDYNEQFF. The CDR3 region has the DNA TGCAGTGCGACGAGCGGGCCCGACTACAATGAGCAGTTCTTC. The chain couples TRBV20-1 to TRBJ2-1; a possible D gene is TRBD2 (6 bases). The germline V and J ends were trimmed by 6 bases and 3 bases, with 15 bases remaining between them. The CDR3 runs 14 residues. Germline V CDR1 and CDR2: DFQATT, SNEGSKA (reference sequence).

At least ten counts were recorded for this clonotype. V and J are TRBV7-2 and TRBJ2-1; D tentatively reads TRBD1 or TRBD2 (7 bases each). Trimming cost V 5 bases and J 7 bases, with 21 bases left between them. Germline values: CDR1 SGHTA, CDR2 FQGNSA. The CDR3 extends over 16 amino acids. The CDR3 spells CASSDDRGRGGNEQFF. The CDR3, as DNA: TGTGCCAGCAGCGACGACCGTGGCAGGGGGGGAAATGAGCAGTTCTTC.

This clonotype has a count of ten or more. The rearrangement links TRBV2 to TRBJ2-5, with D maybe TRBD1 (5 bases). V was pared by 5 bases and J by 3 bases, with 16 bases between. The CDR3 is 15 residues long. Germline CDR1 reads SNHLY; CDR2 reads FYNNEI. Written as DNA, the CDR3 is TGTGCCAGCAGTAAGATAGGGGTAAAAAAAGAGACCCAGTACTTC. As protein: CASSKIGVKKETQYF.

This clonotype was counted at least ten times. The V call is TRBV7-8, the J call TRBJ2-3; D might be TRBD1 (6 bases). Germline assignment: CDR1 SGHVS and CDR2 FQNEAQ. This CDR3 region has 16 residues. V dropped 4 bases and J dropped 2 bases, with 16 bases sitting between them. The CDR3 protein is CASSSWDGQYTDTQYF. CDR3 nucleotides: TGTGCCAGCAGCTCCTGGGACGGACAGTACACAGATACGCAGTATTTT. Variable domain in full (rest from reference TRBV7-8 and TRBJ2-3): GAGVSQSPRYKVAKRGQDVALRCDPISGHVSLFWYQQALGQGPEFLTYFQNEAQLDKSGLPSDRFFAERPEGSVSTLKIQRTQQEDSAVYLCASSSWDGQYTDTQYFGPGTRLTVL.

J is TRBJ2-3 and V is TRBV19, with TRBD1 matching 7 bases. V gave up 3 bases and J gave up 6 bases; unmatched junction bases: 12. CDR1 is LNHDA and CDR2 is SQIVND in the germline V gene (reference sequence). The CDR3 contains 16 residues. The DNA of the CDR3 is TGTGCCAGTAGTATCTTAACAGGGGCGAAATCGGATACGCAGTATTTT. It translates to CASSILTGAKSDTQYF.

The table lists this clonotype with a few counts. The chain carries TRBV27 and TRBJ2-7, with TRBD2 matching 16 bases. The CDR3 totals 18 residues. Germline V gene lookup returns CDR1 MNHEY and CDR2 SMNVEV (reference sequence). Trimming at V came to 1 base and at J to 4 bases, leaving 7 bases not matched to a gene. The CDR3 loop reads CASSLLGTSGRAVYEQYF. Written as DNA, the CDR3 is TGTGCCAGCAGTTTATTAGGGACTAGCGGGAGGGCCGTTTACGAGCAGTACTTC.

This clonotype was seen repeatedly, ten times or more. The chain uses TRBV28 and TRBJ1-6; D unclear. Trimming took 6 bases from V and 10 from J, leaving 19 bases between them. Germline values: CDR1 MDHEN, CDR2 SYDVKM. This CDR3 has 15 amino acids. The CDR3 region has the DNA TGTGCCAGCAGCCCCGGGGAAGCGGCACCATCACCCCTCCACTTT. This gives the protein CASSPGEAAPSPLHF.

This clonotype has only a few counts. The genes are TRBV5-6 and TRBJ1-1, with D unclear. This CDR3 spans 14 amino acids. The germline V gene has CDR1 SGHDT and CDR2 YYEEEE. V was trimmed by 0 bases and J by 4 bases, leaving 10 bases between them. As DNA, the CDR3 is TGTGCCAGCAGCTTGGAACGGCTGGGCACTGAAGCTTTCTTT. Amino acid sequence: CASSLERLGTEAFF.

This clonotype came up many times. The chain is built from TRBV5-1 and TRBJ2-2; 12 bases are a match to TRBD2. The V segment lost 2 bases and the J segment 1 base; nucleotides outside the gene matches: 3. The CDR3 extends over 17 amino acids. Germline-derived CDR1 and CDR2 are SGHRS and YFSETQ. CDR3 residues: CASSFPTSGRNTGELFF. The CDR3 nucleotides read TGCGCCAGCAGCTTTCCGACTAGCGGGAGGAACACCGGGGAGCTGTTTTTT. Combining the CDR3 with reference TRBV5-1 and TRBJ2-2 gives the whole variable domain KAGVTQTPRYLIKTRGQQVTLSCSPISGHRSVSWYQQTPGQGLQFLFEYFSETQRNKGNFPGRFSGRQFSNSRSEMNVSTLELGDSALYLCASSFPTSGRNTGELFFGEGSRLTVL.

This clonotype was recorded at least ten times. The V and J genes are TRBV7-9 and TRBJ1-5; D is ambiguous. This CDR3 is built from 14 residues. Germline CDR1 and CDR2: SEHNR and FQNEAQ (reference sequence). The V and J ends lost 3 bases and 0 bases respectively, with 6 bases between them. The CDR3 region has the DNA TGTGCCAGCAGCTTCGACGGTAGCAATCAGCCCCAGCATTTT. This sequence encodes CASSFDGSNQPQHF.